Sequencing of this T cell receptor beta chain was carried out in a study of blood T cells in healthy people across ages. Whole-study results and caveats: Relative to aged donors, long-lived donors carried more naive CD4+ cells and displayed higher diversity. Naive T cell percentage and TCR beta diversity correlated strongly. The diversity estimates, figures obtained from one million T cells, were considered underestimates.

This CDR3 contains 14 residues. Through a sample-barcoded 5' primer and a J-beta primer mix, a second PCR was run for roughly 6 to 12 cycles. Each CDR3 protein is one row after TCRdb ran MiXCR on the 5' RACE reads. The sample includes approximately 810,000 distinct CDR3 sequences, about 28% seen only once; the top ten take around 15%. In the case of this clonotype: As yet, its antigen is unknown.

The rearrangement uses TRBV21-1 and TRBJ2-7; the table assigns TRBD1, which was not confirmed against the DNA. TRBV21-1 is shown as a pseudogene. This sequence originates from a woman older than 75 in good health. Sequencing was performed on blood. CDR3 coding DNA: TGTGCCAGCAGCAAATTTGTCCGGCTTACGAAGCAGTACTTC. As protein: CASSKFVRLTKQYF.